This T cell receptor (beta chain) was found in a study of blood T cell repertoires in COVID-19. The overall study: Specimens from acute and convalescent COVID-19 originated in the United States, Italy and Spain.

Germline loops: CDR1 GTSNPN, CDR2 SVGIG (reference sequence). The CDR3 is 13 amino acids. The trim removed 6 bases at V and 1 base at J, leaving 2 bases unmatched. The data were produced by immunoSEQ multiplex PCR, yet TCRdb's version contains in-frame clones alone and is incomplete. The sample lists about 300,000 clones, about 91% occurring once. Patients from Seattle were sampled longitudinally, starting during active infection. The chain couples TRBV30 to TRBJ1-1, with 10 bases fitting TRBD1. What was sequenced was peripheral blood. This TCR derives from a woman between 25 and 40 years old with COVID-19, enrolled during active disease. The CDR3 spells CACRDRGNTEAFF. For the CDR3, the DNA is TGTGCCTGCAGGGACAGGGGGAACACTGAAGCTTTCTTT.